The text below deals with one T cell receptor (beta chain). The antigen is not known. The sample comes from a study of CD4 T cell repertoires in COVID-19. Whole-study context: CFSE-low cells expanded roughly 10 days with IL-2, then restimulated with other coronavirus spikes.

V trimming: 3 bases; J trimming: 1 base; junction bases outside the gene matches: 4. The CDR3 sequence is 16 residues long. CDR1 is MGHDK, CDR2 SYGVNS, per germline. Sequencing was performed with immunoSEQ multiplex PCR; in TCRdb, only in-frame clones are kept and a portion is missing. The data show 20,000 to 30,000 clones, about 94% seen once. These memory T cells were uncultured and sequenced directly after ex vivo isolation. Findings of the study overall: Sharing of several most expanded SARS-CoV-2-reactive clonotypes across memory subsets suggested intraclonal diversification.

This TCR derives from a human donor who had COVID-19. This sample comprised circulating follicular helper CD4+ T cells (cTfh) from blood, obtained before the COVID-19 pandemic. The genes are TRBV25-1 and TRBJ2-1; TRBD2 aligns across 9 bases. The CDR3 sequence is CASSDNSGSSYNEQFF. The CDR3 nucleotides read TGTGCCAGCAGTGATAATAGCGGGAGTTCCTACAATGAGCAGTTCTTC.